The rows below give T cell receptor beta chains drawn from one sample of a study of neurological immune-mediated disorders. TCRdb re-called the 5' RACE reads through MiXCR, storing one row per CDR3 protein. The table records about 10,000 distinct CDR3 sequences, more than 20% of them present only once. The sequenced sample consisted of CD8+ T cells from blood. The source of these receptors is a woman aged 40-49 years with multiple sclerosis. Both conserved end residues are part of each CDR3. Fields, in order: D gene, clone size, J gene, V gene, CDR3 protein, CDR3 DNA. A D gene is named only where the DNA matches it firmly. Only some rows state a clone size, as once, few, many or a class for expanded clones.

d_call: NA; clone_size: medium-sized; j_call: TRBJ2-7; v_call: TRBV10-3; cdr3_aa: CAISESQAAEQYF; cdr3_nt: TGTGCCATCAGTGAGTCCCAAGCCGCGGAGCAGTACTTC
d_call: NA; clone_size: medium-sized; j_call: TRBJ1-1; v_call: TRBV7-9; cdr3_aa: CASTPAGEAFF; cdr3_nt: TGTGCCAGCACCCCCGCGGGTGAAGCTTTCTTT
d_call: NA; clone_size: many; j_call: TRBJ2-2; v_call: TRBV5-5; cdr3_aa: CASSLEGGLYTGELFF; cdr3_nt: TGTGCCAGCAGCTTGGAGGGGGGACTTTACACCGGGGAGCTGTTTTTT
d_call: NA; clone_size: once; j_call: TRBJ2-2; v_call: TRBV15; cdr3_aa: CATSRGSETGELFF; cdr3_nt: TGTGCCACCAGCAGAGGATCAGAGACCGGGGAGCTGTTTTTT
d_call: NA; clone_size: medium-sized; j_call: TRBJ2-1; v_call: TRBV29-1; cdr3_aa: CSADRGRANEQFF; cdr3_nt: TGCAGCGCCGATCGGGGAAGGGCAAATGAGCAGTTCTTC
d_call: TRBD2; clone_size: NA; j_call: TRBJ2-2; v_call: TRBV25-1; cdr3_aa: CASSVGERETGELFF; cdr3_nt: TGTGCCAGCAGTGTGGGTGAGCGGGAAACCGGGGAGCTGTTTTTT
d_call: NA; clone_size: NA; j_call: TRBJ1-1; v_call: TRBV20-1; cdr3_aa: CSASVGGSDTKAFF; cdr3_nt: TGCAGTGCTAGCGTAGGAGGGAGTGACACTAAAGCTTTCTTT
d_call: TRBD1; clone_size: medium-sized; j_call: TRBJ1-1; v_call: TRBV7-6; cdr3_aa: CASSLQVQGKTEAFF; cdr3_nt: TGTGCCAGCAGCTTGCAGGTACAGGGGAAGACTGAAGCTTTCTTT
d_call: TRBD1; clone_size: few; j_call: TRBJ1-2; v_call: TRBV14; cdr3_aa: CASSQAGTVYGYTF; cdr3_nt: TGTGCCAGCAGCCAAGCCGGGACAGTCTATGGCTACACCTTC
d_call: NA; clone_size: NA; j_call: TRBJ1-5; v_call: TRBV2; cdr3_aa: CASNMDSNQPQHF; cdr3_nt: TGTGCCAGCAATATGGATAGCAATCAGCCCCAGCATTTT
d_call: TRBD2; clone_size: many; j_call: TRBJ2-1; v_call: TRBV4-1; cdr3_aa: CASSHLAGINEQFF; cdr3_nt: TGCGCCAGCAGCCACTTAGCGGGGATCAATGAGCAGTTCTTC
d_call: TRBD2; clone_size: many; j_call: TRBJ2-7; v_call: TRBV24-1; cdr3_aa: CATSKAGTSYEQYF; cdr3_nt: TGTGCCACCAGTAAAGCGGGGACCTCCTACGAGCAGTACTTC
d_call: TRBD1; clone_size: medium-sized; j_call: TRBJ2-1; v_call: TRBV5-1; cdr3_aa: CASSRTGGQYNEQFF; cdr3_nt: TGCGCCAGCAGCCGGACAGGGGGACAGTACAATGAGCAGTTCTTC
d_call: TRBD2; clone_size: many; j_call: TRBJ2-4; v_call: TRBV10-3; cdr3_aa: CAISEFWASGGAWFPNIQYF; cdr3_nt: TGTGCCATCAGTGAGTTTTGGGCTAGCGGGGGGGCCTGGTTTCCGAACATTCAGTACTTC
d_call: TRBD1; clone_size: medium-sized; j_call: TRBJ1-1; v_call: TRBV29-1; cdr3_aa: CSVQKGDRGSEAFF; cdr3_nt: TGCAGCGTTCAGAAGGGAGACAGGGGCTCTGAAGCTTTCTTT
d_call: NA; clone_size: many; j_call: TRBJ2-1; v_call: TRBV20-1; cdr3_aa: CSASGESSYNEQFF; cdr3_nt: TGCAGTGCTAGCGGGGAGAGCTCCTACAATGAGCAGTTCTTC
d_call: NA; clone_size: medium-sized; j_call: TRBJ2-1; v_call: TRBV4-2; cdr3_aa: CASSPEGSSYNEQFF; cdr3_nt: TGTGCCAGCAGCCCGGAGGGAAGCTCCTACAATGAGCAGTTCTTC
d_call: TRBD2; clone_size: few; j_call: TRBJ2-1; v_call: TRBV12-3/TRBV12-4; cdr3_aa: CASSFWGGVTYNEQFF; cdr3_nt: TGTGCCAGCAGTTTCTGGGGGGGGGTGACCTACAATGAGCAGTTCTTC
d_call: TRBD1; clone_size: NA; j_call: TRBJ2-5; v_call: TRBV7-8; cdr3_aa: CASSLAPGGEETQYF; cdr3_nt: TGTGCCAGCAGCCTGGCGCCAGGGGGTGAAGAGACCCAGTACTTC
d_call: NA; clone_size: many; j_call: TRBJ2-2; v_call: TRBV9; cdr3_aa: CASSVAEAGELFF; cdr3_nt: TGTGCCAGCAGCGTAGCGGAGGCCGGGGAGCTGTTTTTT
d_call: NA; clone_size: few; j_call: TRBJ1-1; v_call: TRBV7-2; cdr3_aa: CASSLLEGALPEAFF; cdr3_nt: TGTGCCAGCAGCTTACTGGAGGGTGCTTTGCCTGAAGCTTTCTTT
d_call: NA; clone_size: NA; j_call: TRBJ2-1; v_call: TRBV9; cdr3_aa: CASSVGGAGDEQFF; cdr3_nt: TGTGCCAGCAGCGTAGGGGGCGCGGGCGATGAGCAGTTCTTC
d_call: TRBD1; clone_size: many; j_call: TRBJ1-2; v_call: TRBV24-1; cdr3_aa: CATSDSMDRLGGYTF; cdr3_nt: TGTGCCACCAGTGATTCGATGGACAGGCTAGGCGGCTACACCTTC
d_call: NA; clone_size: NA; j_call: TRBJ2-5; v_call: TRBV15; cdr3_aa: CATSTQRTQETQYF; cdr3_nt: TGTGCCACCAGCACCCAGCGAACCCAAGAGACCCAGTACTTC
d_call: TRBD1; clone_size: once; j_call: TRBJ2-1; v_call: TRBV11-2; cdr3_aa: CASSRQTGGGYNEQFF; cdr3_nt: TGTGCCAGCAGCCGCCAGACAGGGGGCGGCTACAATGAGCAGTTCTTC
d_call: NA; clone_size: many; j_call: TRBJ2-3; v_call: TRBV19; cdr3_aa: CASSPGTVSLTDTQYF; cdr3_nt: TGTGCCAGTAGTCCGGGGACGGTGAGCCTCACAGATACGCAGTATTTT
d_call: TRBD1; clone_size: NA; j_call: TRBJ1-5; v_call: TRBV15; cdr3_aa: CATSSQDRANQPQHF; cdr3_nt: TGTGCCACCAGCAGCCAGGACAGGGCCAATCAGCCCCAGCATTTT
d_call: NA; clone_size: many; j_call: TRBJ2-4; v_call: TRBV20-1; cdr3_aa: CSAPLDNLAKNIQYF; cdr3_nt: TGCAGTGCTCCCCTTGACAATCTGGCCAAAAACATTCAGTACTTC
d_call: NA; clone_size: many; j_call: TRBJ2-3; v_call: TRBV11-2; cdr3_aa: CASSFAFTDTQYF; cdr3_nt: TGTGCCAGCAGCTTCGCCTTTACAGATACGCAGTATTTT
d_call: NA; clone_size: many; j_call: TRBJ2-1; v_call: TRBV6-5; cdr3_aa: CASSYYGGANEQFF; cdr3_nt: TGTGCCAGCAGTTACTATGGAGGGGCCAATGAGCAGTTCTTC
d_call: NA; clone_size: many; j_call: TRBJ1-4; v_call: TRBV29-1; cdr3_aa: CSVLQGEKLFF; cdr3_nt: TGCAGCGTGTTACAGGGTGAAAAACTGTTTTTT
d_call: TRBD1; clone_size: medium-sized; j_call: TRBJ1-3; v_call: TRBV5-1; cdr3_aa: CASSLVSSAGGGNTIYF; cdr3_nt: TGCGCCAGCAGCTTGGTTAGCTCCGCAGGGGGTGGAAACACCATATATTTT
d_call: TRBD2; clone_size: many; j_call: TRBJ2-5; v_call: TRBV20-1; cdr3_aa: CSASPSGTQYF; cdr3_nt: TGCAGTGCTAGTCCTAGCGGGACCCAGTACTTC
d_call: NA; clone_size: medium-sized; j_call: TRBJ1-2; v_call: TRBV27; cdr3_aa: CASSFGAGYYGYTF; cdr3_nt: TGTGCCAGCAGTTTCGGGGCAGGGTACTATGGCTACACCTTC
d_call: NA; clone_size: NA; j_call: TRBJ2-3; v_call: TRBV25-1; cdr3_aa: CASRRTSTDTQYF; cdr3_nt: TGTGCCAGCAGGAGGACTAGCACAGATACGCAGTATTTT
d_call: NA; clone_size: NA; j_call: TRBJ2-1; v_call: TRBV4-1; cdr3_aa: CASSQETLLGNEQFF; cdr3_nt: TGCGCCAGCAGCCAGGAGACCCTTCTAGGGAATGAGCAGTTCTTC
d_call: NA; clone_size: many; j_call: TRBJ1-2; v_call: TRBV25-1; cdr3_aa: CASSEGTSYGYTF; cdr3_nt: TGTGCCAGCAGTGAAGGGACCTCCTATGGCTACACCTTC
d_call: NA; clone_size: NA; j_call: TRBJ2-7; v_call: TRBV3-1; cdr3_aa: CASSRRTATYEQYF; cdr3_nt: TGTGCCAGCAGCCGAAGGACGGCAACCTACGAGCAGTACTTC
d_call: NA; clone_size: medium-sized; j_call: TRBJ2-1; v_call: TRBV4-1; cdr3_aa: CASSHKKSGLSSYNEQFF; cdr3_nt: TGCGCCAGCAGCCACAAGAAGTCGGGGCTCAGCTCCTACAATGAGCAGTTCTTC
d_call: NA; clone_size: many; j_call: TRBJ1-4; v_call: TRBV12-3/TRBV12-4; cdr3_aa: CASSLSGVNEKLFF; cdr3_nt: TGTGCCAGCAGTTTATCAGGGGTGAATGAAAAACTGTTTTTT
d_call: NA; clone_size: many; j_call: TRBJ2-6; v_call: TRBV10-3; cdr3_aa: CAISESDSGANVLTF; cdr3_nt: TGTGCCATCAGTGAGTCGGACTCTGGGGCCAACGTCCTGACTTTC
d_call: TRBD2; clone_size: few; j_call: TRBJ2-3; v_call: TRBV9; cdr3_aa: CASSPAGGYRTDTQYF; cdr3_nt: TGTGCCAGCAGCCCAGCGGGGGGGTATCGCACAGATACGCAGTATTTT
d_call: TRBD2; clone_size: many; j_call: TRBJ2-7; v_call: TRBV14; cdr3_aa: CASSSGGGTYEQYF; cdr3_nt: TGTGCCAGCAGCTCTGGGGGAGGGACCTACGAGCAGTACTTC
d_call: NA; clone_size: medium-sized; j_call: TRBJ1-2; v_call: TRBV5-6; cdr3_aa: CASSSGAPGYTF; cdr3_nt: TGTGCCAGCAGCTCGGGGGCACCCGGCTACACCTTC
d_call: NA; clone_size: NA; j_call: TRBJ1-1; v_call: TRBV5-1; cdr3_aa: CASSLRVEAFF; cdr3_nt: TGCGCCAGCAGCTTGAGGGTTGAAGCTTTCTTT
d_call: TRBD2; clone_size: many; j_call: TRBJ2-7; v_call: TRBV5-1; cdr3_aa: CASSLGWGGSHEQYF; cdr3_nt: TGCGCCAGCAGCTTGGGCTGGGGGGGAAGCCACGAGCAGTACTTC
d_call: TRBD1; clone_size: many; j_call: TRBJ1-2; v_call: TRBV9; cdr3_aa: CASSGLDRASYGYTF; cdr3_nt: TGTGCCAGCAGCGGACTTGACAGGGCCTCCTATGGCTACACCTTC
d_call: NA; clone_size: many; j_call: TRBJ2-3; v_call: TRBV7-6; cdr3_aa: CASSQSFGTDTQYF; cdr3_nt: TGTGCCAGCAGCCAATCCTTCGGCACAGATACGCAGTATTTT
d_call: NA; clone_size: many; j_call: TRBJ1-2; v_call: TRBV29-1; cdr3_aa: CSVGGQTDDYGYTF; cdr3_nt: TGCAGCGTTGGAGGGCAGACAGATGACTATGGCTACACCTTC
d_call: NA; clone_size: few; j_call: TRBJ2-1; v_call: TRBV10-2; cdr3_aa: CASSEGGNEQFF; cdr3_nt: TGCGCCAGCAGTGAGGGGGGCAATGAGCAGTTCTTC
d_call: TRBD2; clone_size: medium-sized; j_call: TRBJ2-3; v_call: TRBV4-2; cdr3_aa: CASSQDASGGADTQYF; cdr3_nt: TGTGCCAGCAGCCAAGATGCTAGCGGGGGAGCGGATACGCAGTATTTT
d_call: TRBD1; clone_size: NA; j_call: TRBJ2-7; v_call: TRBV29-1; cdr3_aa: CSVERDRDNEQYF; cdr3_nt: TGCAGCGTTGAAAGGGACAGGGACAACGAGCAGTACTTC
d_call: NA; clone_size: NA; j_call: TRBJ2-2; v_call: TRBV9; cdr3_aa: CASSPAGSNTGELFF; cdr3_nt: TGTGCCAGCAGCCCCGCGGGATCGAACACCGGGGAGCTGTTTTTT
d_call: NA; clone_size: NA; j_call: TRBJ1-1; v_call: TRBV20-1; cdr3_aa: CSAREPAFF; cdr3_nt: TGCAGTGCTAGAGAGCCAGCTTTCTTT
d_call: TRBD2; clone_size: many; j_call: TRBJ2-1; v_call: TRBV4-2; cdr3_aa: CASSHGVQAGGSGNEQFF; cdr3_nt: TGTGCCAGCAGCCACGGCGTCCAAGCGGGGGGGTCCGGCAATGAGCAGTTCTTC
d_call: NA; clone_size: once; j_call: TRBJ2-3; v_call: TRBV5-1; cdr3_aa: CASSLWTSTDTQYF; cdr3_nt: TGCGCCAGCAGCCTTTGGACCAGCACAGATACGCAGTATTTT